The table lists the clone carrying this T cell receptor beta chain with a few counts. Its antigen is still unknown. The method was immunoSEQ multiplex PCR; TCRdb's version includes in-frame clones alone and lacks a portion of them. The sample yields about 2,800 clones, under 40% seen once. V shed 4 bases and J shed 5 bases, with 12 bases lying between them. The germline V gene encodes CDR1 SGDLS and CDR2 YYNGEE. This CDR3 spans 14 amino acids. This specimen belongs to a study of T cells in localized non-small cell lung cancer. Notes on the study in general: Heterogeneity within the tumor remains possible, as just one region underwent sequencing. Uninvolved adjacent lung, not tumor, had the highest T cell clonality.

Source: normal lung tissue next to the tumor, taken before any cancer treatment. V gene TRBV9 combines with J gene TRBJ2-2, with D perhaps assigned TRBD1 or TRBD2 (5 bases each). This sequence was found in a man between 40 and 69 years old with stage I lung adenocarcinoma. The CDR3 sequence: CASSLSGRTGELFF. Written as DNA, the CDR3 is TGTGCCAGCAGCTTGTCAGGGAGAACCGGGGAGCTGTTTTTT. The complete variable domain, with remaining parts taken from reference TRBV9 and TRBJ2-2, reads DSGVTQTPKHLITATGQRVTLRCSPRSGDLSVYWYQQSLDQGLQFLIQYYNGEERAKGNILERFSAQQFPDLHSELNLSSLELGDSALYFCASSLSGRTGELFFGEGSRLTVL.